The 24 T cell receptor beta chains below come from one sample, sequenced in a study of tumor and adjacent non-tumor tissue in lung cancer. Three rounds of nested PCR, following a modified ARM-PCR protocol, produced the TCRbeta library. TCRdb re-analysed the multiplex PCR reads in MiXCR, keeping a single row per CDR3 protein. The table lists under 140,000 distinct CDR3 sequences, roughly 84% of them singletons, with approximately 22% in the top ten. The template was RNA from unsorted bulk tissue. The sample comprised lung tumor tissue. These receptors were collected from a man between 65 and 79 years old with non-small cell lung cancer.

Comment on this clonotype: The junction departs from the called germline gene at one end, perhaps through a read error. The chain couples TRBV11-3 to TRBJ2-7; D perhaps matches TRBD1 (5 bases). The CDR3 runs 15 residues. The germline V gene has CDR1 SGHNT and CDR2 YENEEA. Here the CDR3 DNA reads TGTGCCAGCAGCCTGATGACAGTTTCCATGTACGAGCTGTACTTC. Translated: CASSLMTVSMYELYF.

This clonotype was detected only once. The junction does not match germline at one end; this may be a read error. This chain links TRBV11-2 with TRBJ2-7; D not certain. The CDR3 contains 13 residues. The germline V gene encodes CDR1 SGHAT and CDR2 FQNNGV. The CDR3 sequence: CASNLVVALEQYF. The CDR3 DNA sequence: TGTGCCAGCAACTTAGTAGTAGCTCTCGAGCAGTATTTC.

The chain has TRBV6-2 or TRBV6-3 and TRBJ1-5; D is undetermined. The CDR3 is made up of 15 amino acids. Germline V lookup: CDR1 MNHEY, CDR2 SVGEGT. The germline V and J ends were trimmed by 4 bases and 3 bases, with 13 bases remaining between them. As DNA, the CDR3 is TGTGCCAGCAGTTCGGGCATACCTTACAATCAGCCCCAGCATTTT. Translated, it gives CASSSGIPYNQPQHF.

As to this clonotype: Here the CDR3 omits its conserved ending phenylalanine or tryptophan, so a read error is the likely source. The genes are TRBV5-1 and TRBJ2-7; D not resolved. Germline V gene lookup returns CDR1 SGHRS and CDR2 YFSETQ. The CDR3 extends over 15 amino acids. Here the CDR3 reads CASSLGTYHFYEQYS. Written as DNA, the CDR3 is TGCGCCAGCAGCTTGGGAACATACCACTTCTACGAACAGTACTCC.

About this clonotype itself: A much larger clone is a single base away; this may be a read error. This sequence joins TRBV6-6 and TRBJ2-1; 9 nucleotides align to TRBD2. The length of the CDR3 is 15 residues. V was clipped by 8 bases and J by 7 bases; unmatched bases: 12. Germline CDR1 and CDR2: MNHNY and SVGAGI (reference sequence). The CDR3 region is CASAISGRSANEQFF. CDR3 DNA: TGTGCCAGCGCAATTAGCGGGAGAAGTGCAAATGAGCAGTTCTTC.

Details on this clonotype: The conserved final phenylalanine or tryptophan is absent from the CDR3, which likely points to a read error. V usage is TRBV29-1 and J usage is TRBJ2-5; 7 bases line up with TRBD1. Germline V gene data show CDR1 as SQVTM and CDR2 as ANQGSEA. The CDR3 is made up of 12 amino acids. CDR3 bases: TGCAACATTGAGGCAGGGGGAGAGACCCAGTACTCC. It specifies CNIEAGGETQYS.

As regards this clonotype: In this CDR3 the conserved last residue, phenylalanine or tryptophan, is missing, so a read error is likely. The CDR3 spells CSAGLARLKYEQYI. As DNA, the CDR3 is TGCAGTGCTGGATTAGCGAGATTAAAGTACGAGCAGTACATC. The chain uses TRBV20-1 and TRBJ2-7, with D possibly TRBD2 on 5 matching bases. The CDR3 is made up of 14 amino acids. Germline V gene sequence: CDR1 DFQATT, CDR2 SNEGSKA (reference sequence). Deletions cut 5 bases from V and 4 bases from J, with 18 bases between.

As for this clonotype: One junction end disagrees with the germline gene, perhaps due to a read error. V gene TRBV5-6 combines with J gene TRBJ2-7; either TRBD1 or TRBD2 may fit D (5 bases each). This CDR3 is 16 amino acids long. Germline lookup yields CDR1 SGHDT and CDR2 YYEEEE. In DNA, the CDR3 is TGTGCCAGCAGCTCCGTTGTCCGGGACGGAACCTACGACCAGTACTTC. This encodes CASSSVVRDGTYDQYF. The full variable domain, completed using reference TRBV5-6 and TRBJ2-7, is DAGVTQSPTHLIKTRGQQVTLRCSPKSGHDTVSWYQQALGQGPQFIFQYYEEEERQRGNFPDRFSGHQFPNYSSELNVNALLLGDSALYLCASSSVVRDGTYDQYFGPGTRLTVT.

Comments on this clonotype: A much larger clone sits a single nucleotide away, making a read error possible. CDR3 region: CVSSWGTAYGYTF. In nucleotides, the CDR3 is TGTGTCAGCAGCTGGGGGACAGCCTATGGCTACACCTTC. The V gene is TRBV5-5, the J gene TRBJ1-2; 7 bases match TRBD1. The CDR3 is made up of 13 amino acids. The V gene's germline CDR1 is SGHKS and CDR2 YYEKEE (reference sequence). Full variable domain (remainder filled in from reference TRBV5-5 and TRBJ1-2): DAGVTQSPTHLIKTRGQQVTLRCSPISGHKSVSWYQQVLGQGPQFIFQYYEKEERGRGNFPDRFSARQFPNYSSELNVNALLLGDSALYLCVSSWGTAYGYTFGSGTRLTVV.

The genes are TRBV6-2 or TRBV6-3 and TRBJ1-5; TRBD1 is a possible D gene (5 bases). V lost 0 bases, J lost 4 bases, and 22 bases lay in between. The CDR3 is made up of 19 amino acids. Looked up from germline, CDR1 is MNHEY and CDR2 is SVGEGT. The CDR3, as DNA: TGTGCCAGCAGTTACTCGACTGGGGGTACAAGAGCGAGTAATCAGCCCCAGCATTTT. It is translated as CASSYSTGGTRASNQPQHF.

This clonotype has a handful of counts. The chain recombines TRBV18 with TRBJ2-7, with no clear D. This CDR3 contains 14 residues. Trimming left V 6 bases short and J 1 base short, with 13 bases between. Germline V gene sequence: CDR1 KGHSH, CDR2 LQKENI. The CDR3 nucleotides are TGTGCCAGCTCCCCTCTGACTGCTTCCTACGAGCAGTACTTC. Translated, it gives CASSPLTASYEQYF.

In the case of this clonotype: One end of the junction varies from germline; a read error may be responsible. This chain connects TRBV7-8 to TRBJ1-2; no clear D. From germline, CDR1 is SGHVS and CDR2 FQNEAQ. The CDR3 covers 16 residues. CDR3 nucleotides: TGTGCCAGCAGCCTGAACGGCCCGGGGATTAACTATGGATACACCTTC. Protein: CASSLNGPGINYGYTF.

The V call is TRBV4-1, the J call TRBJ2-3; D is unclear. With 7 bases removed from V and 5 bases from J, the gap between germline ends came to 7 bases. The CDR3 has 11 amino acids. The germline gives CDR1 MGHRA, CDR2 YSYEKL. CDR3 loop: CASNQVDTQYF. CDR3 nucleotides: TGCGCCAGCAACCAGGTAGATACGCAGTATTTT.

As regards this clonotype: One junction end disagrees with the germline gene, perhaps due to a read error. The rearrangement links TRBV4-1 to TRBJ2-4; perhaps TRBD2 as D (5 bases). CDR1 and CDR2 (germline): MGHRA, YSYEKL. The CDR3 contains 14 residues. CDR3 bases: TGCACCAGCGGCCAAGTTGAAGCTTCAAACATTCAGTACTTC. This sequence encodes CTSGQVEASNIQYF.

Of note for this clonotype: This may stem from a read error, because a much larger clone lies one nucleotide away. This rearrangement joins TRBV5-8 to TRBJ1-5, with TRBD1 matching over 10 bases. V was clipped by 4 bases and J by 1 base; unmatched bases: 8. CDR3 size: 17 residues. Germline lookup yields CDR1 SGHTS and CDR2 YDEGEE. CDR3 sequence reads: CASSPHRQGASNQPQHF. DNA for the CDR3: TGTGCCAGCAGCCCCCACCGACAGGGGGCGAGCAATCAGCCCCAGCATTTT.

Remarks on this clonotype: Germline is not matched at one junction end, which may reflect a read error. The rearrangement links TRBV7-9 to TRBJ2-7; no clear D gene. CDR3 size: 13 residues. Germline V gene sequence: CDR1 SEHNR, CDR2 FQNEAQ (reference sequence). The CDR3 DNA is TGTGTCAGCAGCTTAGTAGGGAAATACGAGCAGTACTTC. Residues: CVSSLVGKYEQYF.

The chain has TRBV4-3 and TRBJ2-7, with 8 bases lining up with TRBD2. The J segment lost 0 bases and the V segment lost 1 base, leaving 20 bases of the junction unmatched. This CDR3 region has 21 residues. The germline V gene encodes CDR1 LGHNA and CDR2 YSLEER. CDR3 sequence: CASSQALNSKGLAGGSYEQYF. The CDR3 DNA sequence: TGCGCCAGCAGCCAAGCCCTTAACTCAAAAGGACTTGCGGGAGGCTCCTACGAGCAGTACTTC.

V is TRBV12-3 or TRBV12-4 and J is TRBJ2-1; TRBD1 might be the D (5 bases). The CDR3 consists of 17 residues. Trimming took off 1 base at V and 7 bases at J, with 20 bases between the two ends. CDR3 sequence reads: CASSLGQPVNYQNEQFF. Here the CDR3 DNA reads TGTGCCAGCAGTTTAGGACAGCCGGTTAATTACCAAAATGAGCAGTTCTTC.

Concerning this clonotype itself: Since the CDR3 does not end with the conserved phenylalanine or tryptophan, this likely comes from a read error. J is TRBJ2-1 and V is TRBV4-1, with 8 bases that match TRBD2. The CDR3 is 17 amino acids. The germline gives CDR1 MGHRA, CDR2 YSYEKL. CDR3 DNA sequence: TGCACCAGCAGCCAACCTACAAGCGGGAGAGTCAACAATGAGCAGTTCTTA. Translation: CTSSQPTSGRVNNEQFL.

The J gene is TRBJ2-1, the V gene TRBV29-1; D is perhaps TRBD2 (7 bases). The CDR3 spans 14 residues. Per the germline V gene, CDR1 is SQVTM and CDR2 is ANQGSEA. The CDR3 is CKAVGRDTNNEQFF. CDR3 nucleotide sequence: TGCAAGGCTGTGGGGAGGGACACAAACAATGAGCAGTTCTTC.

The genes are TRBV7-9 and TRBJ1-2; TRBD1 matches 7 bases. The CDR3 runs 15 residues. V lost 9 bases, J lost 3 bases, and 13 bases stayed unmatched. The V gene's germline CDR1 is SEHNR and CDR2 FQNEAQ (reference sequence). As DNA, the CDR3 is TGTGCCAGGATAAGAATCGGGACAGATGACTATGGCTACACCTTC. Its translation is CARIRIGTDDYGYTF.

As concerns this clonotype: No conserved phenylalanine or tryptophan ends this CDR3, so it is likely a read error. This chain connects TRBV11-2 to TRBJ2-7; a possible D gene is TRBD1 (5 bases). Trimming stripped 5 bases from V and 2 bases from J, with 19 bases between. CDR3 length: 16 residues. CDR1 and CDR2 from the germline V gene are SGHAT and FQNNGV. The CDR3 sequence is CASSPPARTPTYEQYS. In nucleotides, the CDR3 is TGTGCCAGCAGCCCCCCAGCCAGGACACCAACCTACGAGCAGTACTCC.

The rearrangement links TRBV12-5 to TRBJ2-3; D is uncertain. Germline V lookup: CDR1 LGHNT, CDR2 FRNRAP. The CDR3 consists of 14 residues. The V gene lost 9 bases and the J gene lost 2 bases, with 15 bases spanning the gap. The DNA of the CDR3 is TGTGCTAGCGGTCTACCGGTATCCACAGATACGCAGTATTTT. This gives the protein CASGLPVSTDTQYF.

Notes on this clonotype: Since no conserved phenylalanine or tryptophan closes the CDR3, a read error is the likely cause. The rearrangement links TRBV6-6 to TRBJ2-2; a possible D gene is TRBD1 (6 bases). Germline CDR1 reads MNHNY; CDR2 reads SVGAGI (reference sequence). The CDR3 totals 17 residues. The CDR3 coding sequence is TGTGCCAGCAACCCCCCCGATGGACAGATTAACACCTGGGAGCTGTTTTCT. This gives the protein CASNPPDGQINTWELFS.